This TCR beta chain was captured by sequencing in a study of vaccination and CD4 T cells after COVID-19. Overall study context: A CEFX pool, an HIV-1 Nef pool, or else no peptide went into the control cultures.

Per the germline V gene, CDR1 is SGHDT and CDR2 is YYEEEE. The CDR3 totals 16 residues. J gave up 3 bases and V 4 bases, and 12 bases lay outside the gene matches. Notes on this clonotype: Its target is unknown.

Regarding the study as a whole: Rising from around 20 to 38, the median of SARS-CoV-2-reactive clonotypes did not change significantly.

The treatment is: approximately nine-day PBMC culture with coronavirus spike peptide pools or control peptides (ViraFEST assay). First, ViraFEST expanded antigen-specific T cells with peptide pools, and next it sequenced the TCRs. Researchers used the Oncomine TCR Beta short-read assay to sequence DNA from cultured CD4+ T cells. Genomic DNA was drawn out of CD4+ T cells grown in culture. TCRdb passed the PCR reads through MiXCR, listing each CDR3 protein once. The sample has over 9,500 distinct CDR3 sequences, 45% to 55% seen once; the top ten hold about 28%. Sequencing was done on a sample of CD4+ T cells from blood, cultured in vitro. The J gene is TRBJ2-7, the V gene TRBV5-6; 8 bases are shared with TRBD1. The TCR comes from a human donor who had recovered from COVID-19. In nucleotides, the CDR3 is TGTGCCAGCAGCGCGGTCACCAGGGGGCTTAGCTACGAGCAGTACTTC. Its protein is CASSAVTRGLSYEQYF.